This is a list of T cell receptor beta chains from one sample in a study of vaccination effects on CD4 cells after COVID-19. The table came from immunoSEQ multiplex PCR; TCRdb's copy has only in-frame clones and leaves some out. The sample shows over 25,000 clones, 72% of them seen only once. No antigen is known for these receptors. The specimen was CD4+ T cells from PBMCs cultured with SARS-CoV-2 spike peptides, collected before COVID-19 vaccination. The receptor set was obtained from a human donor who received a COVID-19 vaccine. The conserved cysteine and the conserved F or W are not part of the CDR3 here. Only some rows state a clone size, as once, few, many or a class for expanded clones.

>TRBV5-1|TRBJ2-5|-
ASSLGFQETQY
>TRBV6-2/TRBV6-3|TRBJ2-7|few
ASSSGTSGRSFSYEQY
>TRBV15|TRBJ1-1|-
ATSRIKTGNTEAF
>TRBV12-3/TRBV12-4|TRBJ2-1|-
ASRLFTAWV
>TRBV14|TRBJ2-7|-
ASSRRTAHYEQY
>TRBV9|TRBJ2-1|-
ASSVSFTDQQF
>TRBV9|TRBJ2-5|-
ASSVTSGGETQY
>TRBV5-1|TRBJ1-4|-
ASSAVMDRNATNEKLF
>TRBV12-3/TRBV12-4|TRBJ1-4|-
ASSLTMDEKLF
>TRBV4-2|TRBJ2-3|-
ASSIWVRGSTDTQY
>TRBV7-9|TRBJ2-5|few
ASSLAGAWETQY
>TRBV6-6|TRBJ2-7|-
ASSYGRLSYEQY
>TRBV7-9|TRBJ2-2|once
ASSLARISVSKTGELF
>TRBV18|TRBJ2-7|-
ASSRQTYEQY
>TRBV9|TRBJ2-5|-
ASSGTLGGETQY
>TRBV12-3/TRBV12-4|TRBJ1-5|-
ASTRGIKEPQH
>TRBV7-9|TRBJ2-5|-
ASSSGAGLTQY
>TRBV27|TRBJ1-1|few
ASSHGTNTEAF
>TRBV6-5|TRBJ1-5|-
ASSDSGIGNQPQH
>TRBV6-1|TRBJ2-6|-
ASSERRRDSGSGANVLT
>TRBV19|TRBJ2-5|-
ASWEGAGETQY
>TRBV19|TRBJ1-2|-
ASSMMGQGLYGYT
>TRBV7-2|TRBJ1-1|few
ASSFWTAGATEAF
>TRBV18|TRBJ2-7|-
ASSPPGQRESSYEQY
>TRBV3-1/TRBV3-2|TRBJ1-2|-
ASSQGTEEFYGYT
>TRBV20-1|TRBJ1-3|-
SASWRGGGNTIY
>TRBV12-3/TRBV12-4|TRBJ1-6|few
ASSTGHNSPLH
>TRBV6-1|TRBJ1-5|-
ASSESGHGQPQH
>TRBV10-3|TRBJ2-3|once
AISESGGISTQY
>TRBV6-6|TRBJ1-5|-
ASSYSGQLLSQPQH
>TRBV7-9|TRBJ1-6|few
ASSPGQGNSPLH
>TRBV13|TRBJ2-1|-
ASSLGGLAGGTNNEQF
>TRBV19|TRBJ1-6|-
ASNPWTDSSYNSPLH
>TRBV6-4|TRBJ2-3|-
ASSSWGGDTQY
>TRBV20-1|TRBJ2-1|-
SASRPGILEQF
>TRBV6-2/TRBV6-3|TRBJ1-1|-
ASSWTEGTEAF
>TRBV7-9|TRBJ2-5|-
ASSAPGLAGKETQY
>TRBV7-8|TRBJ2-3|-
ASRGGEDTQY
>TRBV2|TRBJ1-5|few
ASTRDPLRRQPQH
>TRBV29-1|TRBJ1-4|-
SVEAGQGELF
>TRBV2|TRBJ2-3|few
ATAEEGTQY
>TRBV14|TRBJ2-2|-
ASSQVPGATGELF
>TRBV5-1|TRBJ2-3|-
ASSLQGTDTQY
>TRBV5-6|TRBJ1-1|medium-sized
ASSLGLVKNTEAF
>TRBV12-5|TRBJ1-1|few
ASGLGQGGAF
>TRBV20-1|TRBJ2-7|-
SARSRNEQY
>TRBV18|TRBJ2-7|-
ASSPPTSWGEQY
>TRBV5-4|TRBJ2-1|-
ASSRDRGRNEQF
>TRBV2|TRBJ1-3|few
ASSEGTGNSGNTIY
>TRBV14|TRBJ1-2|-
ASSQGGQSRGNGYT
>TRBV29-1|TRBJ2-3|-
SVPAGPVTDTQY
>TRBV9|TRBJ2-7|-
ASSVSGSEREQY
>TRBV5-1|TRBJ2-1|-
ASSMTAGGNNEQF
>TRBV18|TRBJ2-7|-
ASSPQMGQGVYEQY
>TRBV3-1/TRBV3-2|TRBJ2-2|-
ASSQRKYTSPPGELF
>TRBV24-1|TRBJ1-1|-
ATSRTGTEAF
>TRBV9|TRBJ2-5|-
ASSVDRGRETQY
>TRBV18|TRBJ2-2|-
ASSPPTGNTGELF